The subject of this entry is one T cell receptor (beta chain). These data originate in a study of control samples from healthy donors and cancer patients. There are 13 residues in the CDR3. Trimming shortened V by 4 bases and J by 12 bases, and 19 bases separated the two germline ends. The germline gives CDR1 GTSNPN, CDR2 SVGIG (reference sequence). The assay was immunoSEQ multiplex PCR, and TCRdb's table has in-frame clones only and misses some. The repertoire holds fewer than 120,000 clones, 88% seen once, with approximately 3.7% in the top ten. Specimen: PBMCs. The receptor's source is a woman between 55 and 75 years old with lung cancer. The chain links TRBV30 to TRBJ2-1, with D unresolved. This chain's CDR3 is CAWIPPPGNGQFF. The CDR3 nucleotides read TGTGCCTGGATCCCGCCCCCCGGCAACGGGCAGTTCTTC.